This entry features one T cell receptor (beta chain) sequence. Its specificity is unknown. This sample stems from a study of cytomegalovirus exposure and HLA in healthy donors. Study-level points and caveats: There were about 160 TCR beta chains listed as cytomegalovirus-associated.

Repertoires were generated with immunoSEQ multiplex PCR, while TCRdb's copy carries only in-frame clones and drops some. The sample shows 150,000 or so clones, 86% of them seen only once. The donors were in the roughly 120-subject validation cohort; that cohort was separate from the approximately 700-subject first cohort. Sample: PBMCs. This sequence was found in a man aged 18 to 35 in good health and CMV-seropositive.

The DNA for the CDR3 is TGTGCCAGCAGCTTAGGGGACAGTACCTACGAGCAGTACTTC. It specifies CASSLGDSTYEQYF. The J gene is TRBJ2-7, the V gene TRBV7-9, with 7 nucleotides matching TRBD1. The J segment lost 2 bases and the V segment lost 1 base, leaving 2 bases of the junction unmatched. The germline V gene has CDR1 SEHNR and CDR2 FQNEAQ (reference sequence). This CDR3 is built from 14 residues. Combining the CDR3 with reference TRBV7-9 and TRBJ2-7 gives the whole variable domain DTGVSQNPRHKITKRGQNVTFRCDPISEHNRLYWYRQTLGQGPEFLTYFQNEAQLEKSRLLSDRFSAERPKGSFSTLEIQRTEQGDSAMYLCASSLGDSTYEQYFGPGTRLTVT.